This T cell receptor (beta chain) stems from a study of radiation and T cells in renal cell carcinoma. Study in general: Nephrectomy followed 15 Gy stereotactic body radiation by 4 weeks.

Study-wide findings and caveats: Top tumor clonotypes rose in blood 2 weeks post-radiation, then contracted. Baseline intratumoral clonotype presence is unknown without pretreatment biopsies.

V dropped 4 bases and J dropped 0; count of bases not matched to a gene: 9. Germline CDR1 is MGHRA and CDR2 is YSYEKL. The length of the CDR3 is 16 residues. Worth noting for this clone: Antigen specificity is unknown.

Produced via immunoSEQ multiplex PCR; TCRdb's table is partial and in-frame only. Of about 130,000 clones listed, roughly four fifths are singletons. Time point denoted: blood 2 weeks post-SBRT. Described treatment: 15 Gy SBRT to primary tumor, nephrectomy 4 weeks later. This renal cell carcinoma was of the clear cell type. The V call is TRBV4-1, the J call TRBJ2-7, with TRBD2 identical over 7 bases. Sequenced here: blood, sampled from a patient whose treatment included radiotherapy and nephrectomy. The clonotype was recovered from a woman aged 60 to 75 with renal cell carcinoma. This CDR3 is CASSPPRGGGSYEQYF. DNA of the CDR3: TGCGCCAGCAGCCCCCCCCGGGGCGGGGGCTCCTACGAGCAGTACTTC.